This T cell receptor beta chain emerged from a study of molecular identifiers for immune sequencing clone quantification. This clonotype came up many times. Its specificity is unknown. General study findings and limits: Same-barcode identical TCR molecules could make highly expanded clones look smaller than they are.

Both previously described methods and listed TCR primers were employed to make bulk TCR libraries. TCRdb passed the PCR reads through MiXCR, listing each CDR3 protein once. The data show some 650,000 distinct CDR3 sequences, just under 20% seen once. V dropped 0 bases and J dropped 6; count of bases not matched to a gene: 8. The germline CDR1 and CDR2 sequences are LGHNA and YSLEER. CDR3 length: 17 residues. When naive CD8 T cells were sorted, they were gated as CD8+CD4-CCR7+CD45RA+. The sample was naive CD8+ T cells from blood, with Jurkat cell RNA spiked in. Indicated subset: FACS-sorted CD8+CD4-CCR7+CD45RA+ naive T cells. The receptor was isolated from a human donor in good health. Some libraries in this study had Jurkat cell RNA spiked in. V is TRBV4-3 and J is TRBJ1-6; TRBD1 agrees at 7 bases. The DNA for the CDR3 is TGCGCCAGCAGCCAAGATTGGGAGACAGGGACTAATTCACCCCTCCACTTT. Amino acid sequence: CASSQDWETGTNSPLHF.